The clone carrying this T cell receptor (beta chain) was detected only a few times. The CDR3 covers 14 residues. The germline V gene has CDR1 LNHDA and CDR2 SQIVND (reference sequence). V was cut by 5 bases and J by 9 bases, with 19 bases left in between. Authors' analysis steps: Researchers report that nucleated cell counts were estimated from reference gene primer amplification. TCRdb's table, derived via immunoSEQ multiplex PCR, lists solely in-frame clones and lacks some. Clone size and V and J calls were adopted from that table, with D and trimming inferred from the DNA. The top ten hold around 4.4% of the sample, which has over 85,000 clones, 87% seen once. The data are from a study of blood T cell repertoires in COVID-19. About the study: Material from acute and convalescent COVID-19 was sourced from the United States, Italy and Spain. PBMCs, B-cell-depleted T cells, or T cells were the source of the cDNA or gDNA that made up the material.

Sample: peripheral blood. The receptor comes from a human donor in a cohort sampled during active COVID-19. The J gene is TRBJ1-2, the V gene TRBV19; maybe TRBD1 (5 bases). The CDR3 protein is CASSPDPQGGSYTF. For the CDR3, the DNA is TGTGCCAGTAGTCCAGACCCCCAGGGCGGAAGCTACACCTTC.